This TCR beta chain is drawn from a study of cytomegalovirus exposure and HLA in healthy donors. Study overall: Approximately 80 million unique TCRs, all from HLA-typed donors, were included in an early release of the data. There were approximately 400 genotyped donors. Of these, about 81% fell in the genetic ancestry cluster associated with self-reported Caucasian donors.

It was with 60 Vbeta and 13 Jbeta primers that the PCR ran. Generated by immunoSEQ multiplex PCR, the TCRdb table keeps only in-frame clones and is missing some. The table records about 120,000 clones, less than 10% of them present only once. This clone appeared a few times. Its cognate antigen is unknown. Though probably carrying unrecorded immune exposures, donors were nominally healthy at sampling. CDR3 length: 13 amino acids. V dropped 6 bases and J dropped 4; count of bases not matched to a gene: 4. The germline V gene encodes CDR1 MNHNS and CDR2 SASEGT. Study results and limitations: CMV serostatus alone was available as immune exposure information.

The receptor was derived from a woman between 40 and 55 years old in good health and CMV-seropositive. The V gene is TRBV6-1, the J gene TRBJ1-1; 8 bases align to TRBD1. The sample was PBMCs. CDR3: CASRPTGVTEAFF. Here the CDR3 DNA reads TGTGCCAGCAGGCCGACAGGGGTCACTGAAGCTTTCTTT.